A single sample is the source of the 22 T cell receptor beta chains below, sequenced in a study of shared clonotypes between healthy human individuals. Libraries were prepared by immunoSEQ multiplex PCR; TCRdb keeps only in-frame clonotypes and omits some of them. The sample holds roughly 720,000 clones; 80% to 95% are singletons and the top ten take 34%. Material for sequencing was memory CD8+ T cells from PBMCs. This sample's subset: CD45RO+ cells pooled with CCR7-negative TemRA cells. These receptors were collected from a man between 18 and 29 years old in good health. Some clones in this sample may be carry-over from other donors' samples.

The genes are TRBV9 and TRBJ2-7; a weak D match, TRBD2 (5 bases). Germline lookup yields CDR1 SGDLS and CDR2 YYNGEE. This CDR3 comprises 13 residues. V gave up 3 bases and J gave up 4 bases, with 11 bases separating them. The CDR3 reads CASSGGVGYEQYF. CDR3 nucleotide sequence: TGTGCCAGCAGCGGGGGAGTTGGGTACGAGCAGTACTTC.

V usage is TRBV7-9 and J usage is TRBJ1-2; weak D call: TRBD1 (6 bases). V was shortened by 5 bases and J by 11 bases, with 18 bases between the two germline ends. Germline CDR1 and CDR2: SEHNR and FQNEAQ (reference sequence). The CDR3 is 13 residues long. The CDR3 bases are TGTGCCAGCAGCACTATCCGGGACAACATATACACCTTC. It codes for CASSTIRDNIYTF.

The chain links TRBV4-3 to TRBJ2-1, with a weak D call TRBD2 (5 bases). The CDR3 runs 16 residues. From germline, CDR1 is LGHNA and CDR2 YSLEER. Trimming took 5 bases from V and 9 from J, leaving 23 bases between them. This chain's CDR3 is CASSFWVGVIMGEQFF. The CDR3 DNA sequence: TGCGCCAGCAGCTTCTGGGTCGGGGTCATTATGGGTGAGCAGTTCTTC.

V gene TRBV2 combines with J gene TRBJ2-2, with D uncertain. Germline lookup yields CDR1 SNHLY and CDR2 FYNNEI. The CDR3 consists of 15 residues. Trimming cost V 1 base and J 1 base, with 7 bases left between them. CDR3: CASSEGLKNTGELFF. The CDR3 DNA follows: TGTGCCAGCAGTGAAGGTCTAAAGAACACCGGGGAGCTGTTTTTT.

The chain couples TRBV15 to TRBJ2-5; unclear D gene. CDR1 and CDR2 from the germline V gene are LNHNV and YYDKDF (reference sequence). V was shortened by 2 bases and J by 9 bases, with 10 bases between the two germline ends. CDR3 length: 12 residues. The CDR3 spells CATSRTPWAQYF. The CDR3 DNA reads as TGTGCCACCAGCAGAACACCTTGGGCCCAGTACTTC.

CDR3 coding DNA: TGCGCCAGCAGCCGGAAGTGGCGGGAGGGCCCGGGCGAGCAGTACTTC. It codes for CASSRKWREGPGEQYF. The V call is TRBV4-1, the J call TRBJ2-5; 9 bases match TRBD2. The DNA end is more similar to TRBJ2-7, so the J call may be wrong. In germline, CDR1 is MGHRA, CDR2 YSYEKL. The CDR3 runs 16 residues.

The sample holds one count of this clone. The chain recombines TRBV12-5 with TRBJ1-5, with TRBD1 as a possible D gene (5 bases). CDR3 length: 14 residues. The V end was cut by 3 bases, the J end by 1 base, with 7 bases between. Germline V gene sequence: CDR1 LGHNT, CDR2 FRNRAP. The CDR3 loop is CASGFGGSNQPQHF. CDR3 DNA sequence: TGTGCTAGTGGTTTCGGGGGGAGCAATCAGCCCCAGCATTTT. The full variable domain, with the rest looked up from reference TRBV12-5 and TRBJ1-5, is DARVTQTPRHKVTEMGQEVTMRCQPILGHNTVFWYRQTMMQGLELLAYFRNRAPLDDSGMPKDRFSAEMPDATLATLKIQPSEPRDSAVYFCASGFGGSNQPQHFGDGTRLSIL.

The chain links TRBV12-2 to TRBJ2-5; the D call of TRBD2 is as the table states it, not checked on the DNA. TRBV12-2 represents a pseudogene. This CDR3 comprises 13 residues. CDR3 residues: CASPRGIQETQYF. The CDR3 nucleotides read TGTGCAAGCCCGCGGGGGATCCAAGAGACCCAGTACTTC.

This clone occurred once. The V gene is TRBV4-2, the J gene TRBJ2-5, with 13 bases that match TRBD2. The length of the CDR3 is 17 residues. V lost 1 base, J lost 2 bases, and 4 bases stayed unmatched. Germline V gene lookup returns CDR1 LGHNA and CDR2 YNFKEQ. The CDR3 reads CASSQGTSGSKQETQYF. CDR3 sequence (DNA): TGTGCCAGCAGCCAAGGGACTAGCGGGAGCAAACAAGAGACCCAGTACTTC.

CDR3 bases: TGCGCCAGCAGCCCGATGACAGGACCTCGGGAGCAGTACTTC. Translated: CASSPMTGPREQYF. This chain connects TRBV4-1 to TRBJ2-7; a possible D gene is TRBD1 (6 bases). Germline V gene data show CDR1 as MGHRA and CDR2 as YSYEKL. The CDR3 sequence is 14 residues long. V dropped 4 bases and J dropped 7 bases, with 17 bases sitting between them.

The V call is TRBV29-1, the J call TRBJ2-7; D is ambiguous. CDR1 is SQVTM and CDR2 is ANQGSEA in the germline V gene. This CDR3 region has 12 residues. Deletions cut 4 bases from V and 5 bases from J, with 12 bases between. The CDR3 here is CSVGPRAHEQYF. As DNA, the CDR3 is TGCAGCGTTGGCCCCAGAGCCCACGAGCAGTACTTC.

The V and J genes are TRBV28 and TRBJ2-2, with 7 bases lining up with TRBD2. The V segment lost 4 bases and the J segment 4 bases; nucleotides outside the gene matches: 3. The CDR3 runs 14 residues. CDR1 MDHEN and CDR2 SYDVKM come from the germline V gene. CDR3 residues: CASSYGRLTGELFF. The CDR3 DNA reads as TGTGCCAGCAGTTACGGGAGGCTCACCGGGGAGCTGTTTTTT.

The chain has TRBV9 and TRBJ1-2; no clear D. This CDR3 has 16 amino acids. V was trimmed by 4 bases and J by 2 bases, leaving 18 bases between them. Germline V gene sequence: CDR1 SGDLS, CDR2 YYNGEE. CDR3 sequence (DNA): TGTGCCAGCAGCCCGGGTGGAGAAGGAACCAACTATGGCTACACCTTC. This translates into CASSPGGEGTNYGYTF.

The chain carries TRBV7-6 and TRBJ1-2; 9 bases align to TRBD1. Germline V gene lookup returns CDR1 SGHVS and CDR2 FNYEAQ. CDR3 length equals 20 residues. V was pared by 1 base and J by 3 bases, with 18 bases of the junction left unmatched. The CDR3 nucleotides read TGTGCCAGCAGCTTAGGAAGGTTTGGGGCTGCACAGGGGGCCCACTATGGCTACACCTTC. This encodes CASSLGRFGAAQGAHYGYTF.

This rearrangement joins TRBV7-6 to TRBJ2-5; possible D gene TRBD1, 5 bases. CDR3 length: 14 amino acids. The germline V and J ends were trimmed by 3 bases and 0 bases, with 8 bases remaining between them. Germline CDR1 SGHVS, CDR2 FNYEAQ. The CDR3 DNA is TGTGCCAGCAGCTTGCGACAGTACCAAGAGACCCAGTACTTC. This translates into CASSLRQYQETQYF.

Here the CDR3 reads CASSFGGHQPQHF. The CDR3 nucleotides read TGTGCCAGCAGTTTCGGGGGCCATCAGCCCCAGCATTTT. The V and J genes are TRBV27 and TRBJ1-5; a possible D gene is TRBD1 (6 bases). From germline, CDR1 is MNHEY and CDR2 SMNVEV (reference sequence). The CDR3 length is 13 residues. Trimming stripped 3 bases from V and 5 bases from J, with 8 bases between.

The genes are TRBV28 and TRBJ2-1, with D uncertain. Germline values: CDR1 MDHEN, CDR2 SYDVKM. The CDR3 covers 12 residues. Trimming left V 3 bases short and J 10 bases short, with 10 bases between. The CDR3 bases are TGTGCCAGCAGTTTTTTCGGGCGGGAGCAGTTCTTC. Its protein is CASSFFGREQFF. The whole variable domain, remainder taken from reference TRBV28 and TRBJ2-1, is DVKVTQSSRYLVKRTGEKVFLECVQDMDHENMFWYRQDPGLGLRLIYFSYDVKMKEKGDIPEGYSVSREKKERFSLILESASTNQTSMYLCASSFFGREQFFGPGTRLTVL.

The chain has TRBV4-3 and TRBJ1-5; D remains unclear. The CDR3 covers 13 residues. V lost 3 bases, J lost 3 bases, and 6 bases lay in between. Germline V gene data show CDR1 as LGHNA and CDR2 as YSLEER. The CDR3 loop is CASSHGINQPQHF. CDR3 coding DNA: TGCGCCAGCAGCCACGGGATCAATCAGCCCCAGCATTTT.

V usage is TRBV6-5 and J usage is TRBJ2-7; 9 nucleotides line up with TRBD1. Unmatched junction bases numbered 6, after V lost 5 bases and J lost 4 bases. Germline CDR1 MNHEY, CDR2 SVGAGI. The CDR3 spans 14 residues. CDR3 DNA: TGTGCCAGCAGTCCGGACAGGGGTGTATACGAGCAGTACTTC. Encoded protein: CASSPDRGVYEQYF.

This clone was seen once. The chain employs TRBV14 and TRBJ2-1; D is unclear. The germline V gene has CDR1 SGHDN and CDR2 FVKESK. Trimming shortened V by 0 bases and J by 6 bases, and 6 bases separated the two germline ends. The CDR3 extends over 13 amino acids. The CDR3 reads CASSQDYSNEQFF. DNA of the CDR3: TGTGCCAGCAGCCAAGATTACAGCAATGAGCAGTTCTTC.

This chain uses TRBV7-9 with TRBJ2-4; tentative D call: TRBD1 (7 bases). Trimming pared 3 bases from V and 9 bases from J, leaving 18 bases between. In germline, CDR1 is SEHNR, CDR2 FQNEAQ (reference sequence). The CDR3 runs 15 residues. In DNA, the CDR3 is TGTGCCAGCAGCTTTAGACAGGGAATGGGGGGCATTCAGTACTTC. Translated, it gives CASSFRQGMGGIQYF.

The V and J genes are TRBV7-8 and TRBJ2-5, with no clear D. The CDR3 length is 14 residues. The germline CDR1 and CDR2 sequences are SGHVS and FQNEAQ. V lost 5 bases to trimming and J lost 1 base, with 11 bases between them. The chain's CDR3 is CASSRTQVQETQYF. The CDR3 bases are TGTGCCAGCAGCCGGACCCAGGTCCAAGAGACCCAGTACTTC.